The TCR beta chain described here comes from a study of molecular identifiers for immune sequencing clone quantification. Bulk TCR library preparation followed previously described methods with listed TCR primers. TCRdb itself ran the PCR reads through MiXCR, one entry per CDR3 protein. The repertoire holds approximately 100,000 distinct CDR3 sequences, with roughly a third as singletons. General observations from the study: Over 99% of effector molecules, yet under 1% of naive-cell molecules, were held by clones above 20 RNA copies.

About this clonotype itself: Its antigen is not identified.

J gave up 12 bases and V 6 bases, and 13 bases lay outside the gene matches. The CDR3 loop spans 15 amino acids. This chain connects TRBV12-3 or TRBV12-4 to TRBJ1-4, with 10 bases identical to TRBD1. The origin of this receptor is a human donor in good health. Some libraries in this study had Jurkat cell RNA spiked in. The specimen sequenced was naive CD8+ T cells from blood, with Jurkat cell RNA spiked in. Subset of the sample: FACS-sorted CD8+CD4-CCR7+CD45RA+ naive T cells. The CDR3 bases are TGTGCCAGCAGGCTGGACAGGGGGTTAGGGGAAGAACTGTTTTTT. It yields the protein CASRLDRGLGEELFF.